The clone carrying this T cell receptor (beta chain) was detected only a few times. As yet, its antigen is unknown. The data originate from a study of response to subunit inactivated influenza vaccine. The ends lost 0 bases at V and 8 bases at J; junction bases unmatched: 5. Germline V lookup: CDR1 MNHEY, CDR2 SVGAGI. CDR3 length equals 14 residues. TCRdb reprocessed the RT-PCR reads with MiXCR, giving one entry per CDR3 protein. The sample lists about 500,000 distinct CDR3 sequences, 10% to 15% occurring once. Study observations and caveats: Seasonal influenza vaccination, on each occasion, was suggested by the authors to recruit few new T cells.

This sequence was found in a man aged 45 to 65 who received an inactivated influenza vaccine. This specimen was PBMCs from blood, taken about 40 days after vaccination. The V and J genes are TRBV6-5 and TRBJ1-2; 8 nucleotides line up with TRBD1. The CDR3 DNA reads TGTGCCAGCAGTTACTCCCCAGGGGGCTTAGGCTACACCTTC. It codes for CASSYSPGGLGYTF.